Below are 23 T cell receptor beta chains sequenced from a single sample in a study of T cells after posttransplantation cyclophosphamide. Control samples came 1 year after myeloablative marrow transplants with methotrexate plus calcineurin inhibitor. Sequencing used immunoSEQ multiplex PCR; TCRdb keeps in-frame clones, though not all of them. The sample has about 15,000 clones, about nine tenths seen once. The specimen was PBMCs, collected after an allogeneic stem cell transplant with a calcineurin inhibitor and methotrexate. The receptors stem from a male patient aged 45 to 59 who received an allogeneic stem cell transplant from an unrelated donor, was CMV-positive, and had chronic GVHD only. Some T cells may be supplied by the graft donor.

V usage is TRBV19 and J usage is TRBJ2-1; 12 nucleotides line up with TRBD2. Germline CDR1 and CDR2: LNHDA and SQIVND (reference sequence). This CDR3 comprises 15 residues. The V and J ends lost 7 bases and 8 bases, in that order; junction bases with no gene match: 9. This CDR3 reads CASIQTSGSGYEQFF. DNA of the CDR3: TGTGCCAGTATCCAGACTAGCGGGAGTGGTTATGAGCAGTTCTTC.

This clone appeared once. The chain employs TRBV28 and TRBJ2-1; D is unresolved. CDR3 length equals 11 residues. Germline values: CDR1 MDHEN, CDR2 SYDVKM. V dropped 5 bases and J dropped 7 bases, with 6 bases sitting between them. In nucleotides, the CDR3 is TGTGCCAGCAGTCTAAAGAATGAGCAGTTCTTC. This sequence encodes CASSLKNEQFF.

The CDR3 loop is CASSPRTGADTQYF. CDR3 sequence (DNA): TGTGCCAGCAGCCCAAGGACAGGCGCAGATACGCAGTATTTT. This rearrangement joins TRBV7-2 to TRBJ2-3; 7 positions match TRBD1. The CDR3 has 14 amino acids. V shed 5 bases and J 4 bases; nucleotides not matched to a gene: 6. Germline V gives CDR1 SGHTA, CDR2 FQGNSA.

Written as DNA, the CDR3 is TGTGCCAGCAGCCGTAGCGGGGGGAGGAGCACAGATACGCAGTATTTT. It encodes CASSRSGGRSTDTQYF. The chain has TRBV7-9 and TRBJ2-3; TRBD2 aligns across 10 bases. CDR3 length: 16 amino acids. CDR1 and CDR2 (germline): SEHNR, FQNEAQ (reference sequence). Trimming at V came to 5 bases and at J to 0 bases, leaving 5 bases not matched to a gene.

The chain couples TRBV11-3 to TRBJ2-3; 16 nucleotides agree with TRBD2. CDR3 length equals 16 residues. V dropped 5 bases and J dropped 6; count of bases not matched to a gene: 5. Germline values: CDR1 SGHNT, CDR2 YENEEA. The CDR3 here is CASSPGTSGRADTQYF. In DNA, the CDR3 is TGTGCCAGCAGCCCTGGGACTAGCGGGAGGGCTGATACGCAGTATTTT.

This sequence joins TRBV5-6 and TRBJ2-2; D remains unclear. Germline values: CDR1 SGHDT, CDR2 YYEEEE. Trimming left V 0 bases short and J 6 bases short, with 6 bases between. This CDR3 has 13 residues. The CDR3 is CASSLAGPGELFF. In DNA, the CDR3 is TGTGCCAGCAGCTTGGCAGGTCCCGGGGAGCTGTTTTTT.

This clone was observed once. The V gene is TRBV7-6, the J gene TRBJ2-7; 9 positions match TRBD2. Germline assignment: CDR1 SGHVS and CDR2 FNYEAQ. Germline trimming cut 0 bases from V and 1 base from J; bases unmatched to any gene: 1. The CDR3 covers 15 residues. The CDR3 DNA is TGTGCCAGCAGCTTAGCTAGCGGGGGTTCCTACGAGCAGTACTTC. Translating gives CASSLASGGSYEQYF.

This sequence joins TRBV6-1 and TRBJ2-5; TRBD2 aligns across 8 bases. Germline CDR1 and CDR2: MNHNS and SASEGT. The CDR3 is 12 residues long. V was clipped by 7 bases and J by 5 bases; unmatched bases: 3. The DNA for the CDR3 is TGTGCCAGCACACAGCGGGAGGAGACCCAGTACTTC. As protein: CASTQREETQYF.

The chain carries TRBV7-6 and TRBJ1-2, with D possibly matching TRBD1 (5 bases). The CDR3 sequence is 15 residues long. Germline CDR1 reads SGHVS; CDR2 reads FNYEAQ. V was pared by 1 base and J by 4 bases, with 13 bases between. The CDR3 region has the DNA TGTGCCAGCAGCTTAGTGGGGGGTTTCTCCTATGGCTACACCTTC. Residues: CASSLVGGFSYGYTF.

This clone was seen just once. V is TRBV28 and J is TRBJ2-1; 8 bases are a match to TRBD1. This CDR3 contains 15 residues. Germline V CDR1 and CDR2: MDHEN, SYDVKM. V was clipped by 7 bases and J by 5 bases; unmatched bases: 10. The CDR3 loop is CASIPPGTGDNEQFF. The CDR3 nucleotides are TGTGCCAGCATCCCGCCTGGGACAGGAGACAATGAGCAGTTCTTC. The full variable domain, completed using reference TRBV28 and TRBJ2-1, is DVKVTQSSRYLVKRTGEKVFLECVQDMDHENMFWYRQDPGLGLRLIYFSYDVKMKEKGDIPEGYSVSREKKERFSLILESASTNQTSMYLCASIPPGTGDNEQFFGPGTRLTVL.

This chain joins TRBV13 and TRBJ1-2; 8 positions match TRBD1. CDR3 length equals 14 residues. Trimming at V came to 5 bases and at J to 5 bases, leaving 7 bases not matched to a gene. Germline V gene data show CDR1 as PRHDT and CDR2 as FYEKMQ (reference sequence). This CDR3 is CASSPWTGTYGYTF. DNA of the CDR3: TGTGCCAGCAGCCCGTGGACAGGGACTTATGGCTACACCTTC.

DNA of the CDR3: TGTGCCATCAGTGAGCAGGTTCGTATGAACACTGAAGCTTTCTTT. This codes for CAISEQVRMNTEAFF. The chain joins TRBV10-3 to TRBJ1-1, with D hard to call. Trimming removed 2 bases from V and 0 bases from J, with 10 bases in between. Looked up from germline, CDR1 is ENHRY and CDR2 is SYGVKD. CDR3 size: 15 residues.

The V gene is TRBV11-3, the J gene TRBJ2-7; 8 bases align to TRBD1. The J segment lost 1 base and the V segment lost 3 bases, leaving 2 bases of the junction unmatched. The CDR3 spans 14 residues. Germline V gene sequence: CDR1 SGHNT, CDR2 YENEEA. Written as DNA, the CDR3 is TGTGCCAGCAGCTTGCGGGACAGGTCCTACGAGCAGTACTTC. Its protein is CASSLRDRSYEQYF. The variable domain in full, with the rest retrieved from reference TRBV11-3 and TRBJ2-7, is EAGVVQSPRYKIIEKKQPVAFWCNPISGHNTLYWYLQNLGQGPELLIRYENEEAVDDSQLPKDRFSAERLKGVDSTLKIQPAELGDSAVYLCASSLRDRSYEQYFGPGTRLTVT.

This clone showed up just a few times. The chain is built from TRBV5-1 and TRBJ1-1, with TRBD1 as a possible D gene (5 bases). The germline V and J ends were trimmed by 0 bases and 10 bases, with 13 bases remaining between them. The germline V gene encodes CDR1 SGHRS and CDR2 YFSETQ. This CDR3 has 13 amino acids. DNA of the CDR3: TGCGCCAGCAGCTTGGAGGAGGGACGCCCAGCTTTCTTT. Amino acids: CASSLEEGRPAFF.

The chain uses TRBV6-5 and TRBJ2-7; D is unclear. CDR1 MNHEY and CDR2 SVGAGI come from the germline V gene. The CDR3 is made up of 13 amino acids. The V end was cut by 8 bases, the J end by 2 bases, with 13 bases between. CDR3 sequence (DNA): TGTGCCAGCGGAAGCGCCCCTCCCTACGAGCAGTACTTC. Translating gives CASGSAPPYEQYF.

The rearrangement joins TRBV13 to TRBJ2-3; D perhaps matches TRBD2 (7 bases). Trimming took 5 bases from V and 4 from J, leaving 22 bases between them. CDR1 is PRHDT, CDR2 FYEKMQ, per germline (reference sequence). The length of the CDR3 is 17 residues. The CDR3 region has the DNA TGTGCCAGCAGCACAAGAGGGGGGGCCGGAGTGGCAGATACGCAGTATTTT. Its translation is CASSTRGGAGVADTQYF.

The chain employs TRBV10-3 and TRBJ2-5; perhaps TRBD1 as D (6 bases). Trimming removed 10 bases from V and 4 bases from J, with 16 bases in between. CDR1 and CDR2 from the germline V gene are ENHRY and SYGVKD. This CDR3 spans 13 amino acids. The chain's CDR3 is CATRNRVGETQYF. In DNA, the CDR3 is TGTGCCACCAGAAACAGGGTTGGAGAGACCCAGTACTTC.

This clone has a single count. The gene calls are TRBV4-3 and TRBJ2-1; tentatively, D is TRBD1 (6 bases). V gave up 0 bases and J gave up 0 bases, with 15 bases separating them. The CDR3 contains 18 residues. Germline V CDR1 and CDR2: LGHNA, YSLEER. CDR3: CASSQERGRRSSYNEQFF. CDR3 nucleotides: TGCGCCAGCAGCCAAGAAAGGGGGAGACGGAGCTCCTACAATGAGCAGTTCTTC.

The chain employs TRBV9 and TRBJ2-1; TRBD2 might be the D (5 bases). Germline CDR1 and CDR2: SGDLS and YYNGEE. Trimming removed 0 bases from V and 5 bases from J, with 18 bases in between. The CDR3 contains 17 residues. The DNA of the CDR3 is TGTGCCAGCAGCGTAGAGGGAGAACCCCGCGTTCACAATGAGCAGTTCTTC. Translation: CASSVEGEPRVHNEQFF.

The CDR3 DNA sequence: TGTGCCAGCAGCGCTTCGGGACTAGCGGGAGGGCAGTACTTC. Translated: CASSASGLAGGQYF. This chain uses TRBV9 with TRBJ2-7, with 15 bases identical to TRBD2. CDR1 is SGDLS, CDR2 YYNGEE, per germline. This CDR3 is built from 14 residues. With 3 bases clipped from V and 9 bases from J, the junction kept 4 bases outside the gene matches.

The gene calls are TRBV5-4 and TRBJ1-6; 7 bases are a match to TRBD1. This CDR3 is built from 14 residues. The germline V gene has CDR1 SGHNT and CDR2 YYREEE (reference sequence). J was trimmed by 7 bases and V by 10 bases; bases with no gene match: 11. The CDR3 DNA sequence: TGTGCCTCCAAATTCCAGGGGGGAAATTCACCCCTCCACTTT. As protein: CASKFQGGNSPLHF.

The genes are TRBV9 and TRBJ2-5, with TRBD1 matching over 8 bases. The better agreement between TRBJ2-7 and the DNA end casts doubt on the J call. Germline CDR1 and CDR2: SGDLS and YYNGEE. The CDR3 length is 14 residues. The CDR3 DNA follows: TGTGCCAGCAGTACACAGGGGGGATCCTACGAGCAGTACTTC. This codes for CASSTQGGSYEQYF.

The V and J genes are TRBV2 and TRBJ2-1; 13 positions agree with TRBD2. V lost 9 bases and J lost 0; bases outside the gene matches: 5. This CDR3 is built from 16 residues. Germline CDR1 and CDR2: SNHLY and FYNNEI. As DNA, the CDR3 is TGTGCCAGTCAACTAGCGGGGGGGAGCTCCTACAATGAGCAGTTCTTC. It encodes CASQLAGGSSYNEQFF.